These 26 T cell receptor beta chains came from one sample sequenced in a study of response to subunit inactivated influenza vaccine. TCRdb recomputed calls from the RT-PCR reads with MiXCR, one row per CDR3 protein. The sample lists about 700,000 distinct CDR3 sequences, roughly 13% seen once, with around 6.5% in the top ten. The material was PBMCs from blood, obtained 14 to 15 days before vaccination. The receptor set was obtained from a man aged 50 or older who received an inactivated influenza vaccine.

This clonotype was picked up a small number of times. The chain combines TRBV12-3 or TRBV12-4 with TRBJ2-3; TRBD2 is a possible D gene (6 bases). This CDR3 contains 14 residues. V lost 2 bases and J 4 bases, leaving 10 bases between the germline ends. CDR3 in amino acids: CASSLLAPPDTQYF. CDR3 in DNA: TGTGCCAGCAGTTTACTAGCGCCTCCAGATACGCAGTATTTT.

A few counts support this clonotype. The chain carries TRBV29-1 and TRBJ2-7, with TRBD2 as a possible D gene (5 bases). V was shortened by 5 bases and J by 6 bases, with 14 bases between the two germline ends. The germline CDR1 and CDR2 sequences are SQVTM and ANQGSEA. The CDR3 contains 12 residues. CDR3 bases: TGCAGCGTTCCCCACCCACGGGGCGAGCAGTACTTC. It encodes CSVPHPRGEQYF.

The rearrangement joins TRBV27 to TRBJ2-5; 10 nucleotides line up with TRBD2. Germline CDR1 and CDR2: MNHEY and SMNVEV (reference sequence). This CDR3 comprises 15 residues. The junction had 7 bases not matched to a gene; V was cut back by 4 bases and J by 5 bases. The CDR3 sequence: CASSSLAGAVETQYF. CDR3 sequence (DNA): TGTGCCAGCAGTTCCCTAGCGGGGGCCGTGGAGACCCAGTACTTC.

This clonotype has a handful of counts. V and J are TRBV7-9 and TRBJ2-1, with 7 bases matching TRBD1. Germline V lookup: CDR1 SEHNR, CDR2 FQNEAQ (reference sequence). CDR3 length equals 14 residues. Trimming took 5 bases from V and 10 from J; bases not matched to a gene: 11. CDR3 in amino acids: CASSRNYRGREQFF. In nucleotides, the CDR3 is TGTGCCAGCAGCCGGAATTACAGGGGCCGCGAGCAGTTCTTC. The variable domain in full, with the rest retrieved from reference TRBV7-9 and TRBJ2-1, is DTGVSQNPRHKITKRGQNVTFRCDPISEHNRLYWYRQTLGQGPEFLTYFQNEAQLEKSRLLSDRFSAERPKGSFSTLEIQRTEQGDSAMYLCASSRNYRGREQFFGPGTRLTVL.

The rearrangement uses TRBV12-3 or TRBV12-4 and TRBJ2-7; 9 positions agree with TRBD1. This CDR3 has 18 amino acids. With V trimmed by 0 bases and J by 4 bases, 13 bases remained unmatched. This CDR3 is CASSLARGLGTGFYEQYF. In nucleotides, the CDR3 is TGTGCCAGCAGTTTAGCGCGTGGTTTGGGGACAGGGTTTTACGAGCAGTACTTC.

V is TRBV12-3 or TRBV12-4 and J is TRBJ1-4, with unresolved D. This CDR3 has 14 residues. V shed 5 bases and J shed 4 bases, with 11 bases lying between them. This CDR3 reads CASSPGLNNEKLFF. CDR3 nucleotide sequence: TGTGCCAGCAGTCCAGGACTGAATAATGAAAAACTGTTTTTT.

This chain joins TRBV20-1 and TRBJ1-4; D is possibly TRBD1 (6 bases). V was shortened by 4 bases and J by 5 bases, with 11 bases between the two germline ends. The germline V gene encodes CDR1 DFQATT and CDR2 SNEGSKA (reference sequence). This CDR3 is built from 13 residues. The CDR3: CSAKTGGNEKLFF. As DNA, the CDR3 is TGCAGTGCTAAGACAGGAGGCAATGAAAAACTGTTTTTT.

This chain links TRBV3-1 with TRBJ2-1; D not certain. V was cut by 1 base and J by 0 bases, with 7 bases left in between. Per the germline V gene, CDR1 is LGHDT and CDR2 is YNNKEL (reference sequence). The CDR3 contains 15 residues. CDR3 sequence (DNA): TGTGCCAGCAGCCAAGTGGGGTTCTCCTACAATGAGCAGTTCTTC. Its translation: CASSQVGFSYNEQFF.

The CDR3 spells CASSLYRENHGQYF. For the CDR3, the DNA is TGTGCCAGCAGCCTCTACAGGGAGAACCATGGCCAGTACTTC. This chain uses TRBV3-1 with TRBJ2-5, with a weak D call TRBD1 (6 bases). The CDR3 totals 14 residues. Germline loops: CDR1 LGHDT, CDR2 YNNKEL (reference sequence). The V and J ends lost 4 bases and 10 bases respectively, with 19 bases between them.

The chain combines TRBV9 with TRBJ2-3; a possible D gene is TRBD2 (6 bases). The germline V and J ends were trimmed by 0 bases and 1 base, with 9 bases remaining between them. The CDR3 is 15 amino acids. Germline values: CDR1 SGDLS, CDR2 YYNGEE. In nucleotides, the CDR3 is TGTGCCAGCAGCGTAGTGTCTAGCGGCACAGATACGCAGTATTTT. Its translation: CASSVVSSGTDTQYF.

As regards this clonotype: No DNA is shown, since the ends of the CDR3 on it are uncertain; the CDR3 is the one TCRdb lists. CDR3 region: CASSFLERVGETQYF. The chain recombines TRBV28 with TRBJ2-5; TRBD1, the table's D call, lacks a check against the DNA. Counting both end residues, the CDR3 totals 15 amino acids. Germline V gene lookup returns CDR1 MDHEN and CDR2 SYDVKM.

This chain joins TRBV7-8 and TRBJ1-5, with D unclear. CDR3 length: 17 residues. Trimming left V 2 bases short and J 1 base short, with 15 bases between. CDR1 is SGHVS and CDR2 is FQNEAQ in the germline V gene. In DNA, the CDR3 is TGTGCCAGCAGCTTAAGTAGATGGTTGATGAGCAATCAGCCCCAGCATTTT. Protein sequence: CASSLSRWLMSNQPQHF.

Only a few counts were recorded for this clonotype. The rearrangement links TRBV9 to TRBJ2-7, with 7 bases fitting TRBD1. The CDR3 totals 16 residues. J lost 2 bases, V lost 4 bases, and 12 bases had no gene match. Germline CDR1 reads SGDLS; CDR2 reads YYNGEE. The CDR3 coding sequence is TGTGCCAGCAGCCCGCAGACAGGGAAAATTCCCTACGAGCAGTACTTC. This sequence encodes CASSPQTGKIPYEQYF.

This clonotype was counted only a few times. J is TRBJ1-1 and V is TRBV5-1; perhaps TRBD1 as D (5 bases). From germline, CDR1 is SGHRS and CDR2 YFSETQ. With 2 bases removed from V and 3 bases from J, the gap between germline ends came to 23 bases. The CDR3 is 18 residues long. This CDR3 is CASSLFPSGALGDTEAFF. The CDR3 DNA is TGCGCCAGCAGCTTATTCCCCTCCGGGGCTTTGGGAGACACTGAAGCTTTCTTT.

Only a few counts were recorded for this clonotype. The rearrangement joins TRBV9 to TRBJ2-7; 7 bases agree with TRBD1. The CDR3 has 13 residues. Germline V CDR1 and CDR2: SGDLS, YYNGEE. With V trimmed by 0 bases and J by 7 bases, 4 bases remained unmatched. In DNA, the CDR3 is TGTGCCAGCAGCGTAGCCCCGGACAGGGAGCAGTACTTC. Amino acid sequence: CASSVAPDREQYF.

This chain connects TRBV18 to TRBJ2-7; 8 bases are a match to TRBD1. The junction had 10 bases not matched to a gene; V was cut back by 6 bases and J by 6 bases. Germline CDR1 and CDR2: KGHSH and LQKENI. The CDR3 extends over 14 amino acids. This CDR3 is CASSEGQGGGEQYF. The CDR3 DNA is TGTGCCAGCTCCGAAGGACAGGGTGGTGGCGAGCAGTACTTC.

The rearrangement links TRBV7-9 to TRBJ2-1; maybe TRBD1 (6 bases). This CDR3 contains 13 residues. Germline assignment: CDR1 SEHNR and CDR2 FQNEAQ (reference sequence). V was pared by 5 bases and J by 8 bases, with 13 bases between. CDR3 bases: TGTGCCAGCAGCCCGGGACACCGCCATGAGCAGTTCTTC. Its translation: CASSPGHRHEQFF.

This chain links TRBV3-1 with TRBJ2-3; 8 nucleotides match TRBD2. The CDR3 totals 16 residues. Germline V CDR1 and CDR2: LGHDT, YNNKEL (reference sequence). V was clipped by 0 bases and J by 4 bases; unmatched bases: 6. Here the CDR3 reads CASSQDPGLVADTQYF. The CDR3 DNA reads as TGTGCCAGCAGCCAAGATCCGGGACTAGTCGCAGATACGCAGTATTTT.

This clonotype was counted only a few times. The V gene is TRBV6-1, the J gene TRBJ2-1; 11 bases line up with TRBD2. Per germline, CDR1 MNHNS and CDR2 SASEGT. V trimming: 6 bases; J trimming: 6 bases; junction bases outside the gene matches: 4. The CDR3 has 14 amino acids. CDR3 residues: CASRTSGSRNEQFF. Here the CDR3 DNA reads TGTGCCAGCAGAACTAGCGGGAGTCGCAATGAGCAGTTCTTC.

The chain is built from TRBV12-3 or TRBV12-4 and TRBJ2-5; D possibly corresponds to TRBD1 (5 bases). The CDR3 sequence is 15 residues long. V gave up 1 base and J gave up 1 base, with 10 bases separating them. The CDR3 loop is CASSLVGQAQETQYF. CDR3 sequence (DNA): TGTGCCAGCAGTTTAGTCGGACAAGCCCAAGAGACCCAGTACTTC.

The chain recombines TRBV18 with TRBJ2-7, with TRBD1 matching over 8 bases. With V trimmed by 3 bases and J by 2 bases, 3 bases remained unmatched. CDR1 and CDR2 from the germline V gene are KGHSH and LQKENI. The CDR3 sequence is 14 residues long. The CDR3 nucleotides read TGTGCCAGCTCACCGGGACAGGCACCCTACGAGCAGTACTTC. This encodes CASSPGQAPYEQYF.

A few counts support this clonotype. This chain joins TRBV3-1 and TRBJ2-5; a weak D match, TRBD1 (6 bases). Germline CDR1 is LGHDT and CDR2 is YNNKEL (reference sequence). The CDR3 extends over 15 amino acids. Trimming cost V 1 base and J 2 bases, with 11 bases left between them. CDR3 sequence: CASSQGGTKQETQYF. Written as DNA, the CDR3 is TGTGCCAGCAGCCAAGGAGGGACAAAACAAGAGACCCAGTACTTC.

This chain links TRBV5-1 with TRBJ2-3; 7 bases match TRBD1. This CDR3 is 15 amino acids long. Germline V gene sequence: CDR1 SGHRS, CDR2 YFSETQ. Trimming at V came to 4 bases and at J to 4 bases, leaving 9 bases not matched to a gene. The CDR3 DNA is TGCGCCAGCAGCCGGATGACAGGGAACGCAGATACGCAGTATTTT. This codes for CASSRMTGNADTQYF.

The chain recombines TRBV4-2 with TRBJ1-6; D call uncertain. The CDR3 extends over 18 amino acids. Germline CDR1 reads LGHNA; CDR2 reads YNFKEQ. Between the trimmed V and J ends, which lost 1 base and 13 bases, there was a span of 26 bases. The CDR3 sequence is CASSQVGQDRVIFLPLHF. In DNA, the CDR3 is TGTGCCAGCAGCCAAGTAGGGCAGGACCGTGTAATATTTCTGCCCCTCCACTTT.

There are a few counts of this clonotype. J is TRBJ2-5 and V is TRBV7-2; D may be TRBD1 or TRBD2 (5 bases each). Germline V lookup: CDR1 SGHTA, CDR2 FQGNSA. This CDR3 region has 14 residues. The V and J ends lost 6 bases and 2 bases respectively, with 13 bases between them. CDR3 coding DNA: TGTGCCAGCAGTAGCCGGGACCCGCAAGAGACCCAGTACTTC. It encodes CASSSRDPQETQYF.

DNA for the CDR3: TGTGCCACCAGCAGAGATCGAGGCTTAGCCAAAAACATTCAGTACTTC. Translation gives CATSRDRGLAKNIQYF. The rearrangement joins TRBV15 to TRBJ2-4; D gene uncertain. The CDR3 has 16 amino acids. Germline lookup yields CDR1 LNHNV and CDR2 YYDKDF (reference sequence). V was clipped by 0 bases and J by 0 bases, with 9 bases between them.